The 12 T cell receptor beta chains reported below all come from one sample, sequenced in a study of regulatory T cells in long-lasting Graves disease. As to time point: persistent/refractory GD, antithyroid drugs over 5 years with positive TRAb. After RNA was extracted from PBMCs, the TCR library was made from it. Building the TCR beta libraries relied on iRepertoire HTBI primers, and CDR3 regions underwent Arm-PCR. TCRdb re-analysed the multiplex PCR reads in MiXCR, keeping a single row per CDR3 protein. The sample contains 300,000 to 500,000 distinct CDR3 sequences, roughly 20% of which appear only once. This material consisted of peripheral blood mononuclear cells (PBMCs), taken when the disease was refractory, from a patient treated with antithyroid drugs. Every receptor here comes from a female donor with Graves disease.

On this clonotype: No conserved phenylalanine or tryptophan is present at the end of the CDR3, so a read error is the likely explanation. The gene calls are TRBV7-3 and TRBJ2-7; possibly TRBD2 for D (6 bases). V lost 3 bases, J lost 0 bases, and 12 bases lay in between. Germline CDR1 SGHTA, CDR2 FQGTGA. The CDR3 spans 15 residues. CDR3 amino acids: CASSFGVGSSYEQYL. The CDR3 nucleotides read TGTGCCAGCAGCTTCGGGGTCGGGAGCTCCTACGAGCAGTACCTC.

Here the CDR3 DNA reads TGTGCCAGCAGTGAATTCTCGACAGCGGTAAATGAAAAACTGTTTTTT. This gives the protein CASSEFSTAVNEKLFF. This chain joins TRBV6-1 and TRBJ1-4; maybe TRBD1 (5 bases). Germline lookup yields CDR1 MNHNS and CDR2 SASEGT. V was trimmed by 2 bases and J by 5 bases, leaving 15 bases between them. The CDR3 spans 16 residues.

J is TRBJ2-3 and V is TRBV19; 8 nucleotides match TRBD1. Per the germline V gene, CDR1 is LNHDA and CDR2 is SQIVND (reference sequence). The CDR3 has 15 amino acids. The ends lost 5 bases at V and 0 bases at J; junction bases unmatched: 4. The CDR3 spells CASSPGQASTDTQYF. CDR3 nucleotide sequence: TGTGCCAGTAGTCCGGGACAGGCTAGCACAGATACGCAGTATTTT.

This clonotype was observed a handful of times. V is TRBV19 and J is TRBJ2-2; D is unresolved. CDR3 length equals 14 residues. V was clipped by 8 bases and J by 3 bases, with 13 bases between them. Per the germline V gene, CDR1 is LNHDA and CDR2 is SQIVND (reference sequence). The CDR3 bases are TGTGCCAGTGGCGAAGGGCTGTACACCGGGGAGCTGTTTTTT. This encodes CASGEGLYTGELFF.

A word on this clonotype: One junction end does not reproduce the germline sequence, and a read error may be involved. This sequence joins TRBV4-3 and TRBJ2-7, with unresolved D. The CDR3 has 11 residues. Germline V gene sequence: CDR1 LGHNA, CDR2 YSLEER. For the CDR3, the DNA is TGCACCAGCAGCCAAGGAAAAGAGCAGTACTTC. Protein: CTSSQGKEQYF.

This clonotype was recorded at least ten times. The V call is TRBV20-1, the J call TRBJ2-5; 8 bases align to TRBD2. There are 15 residues in the CDR3. V dropped 1 base and J dropped 5; count of bases not matched to a gene: 9. Germline CDR1 reads DFQATT; CDR2 reads SNEGSKA (reference sequence). The DNA for the CDR3 is TGCAGTGCTAGAGTCGTAGCGGGACGGGGGGAGACCCAGTACTTC. Translating it yields CSARVVAGRGETQYF.

In its sample, this clonotype was seen a few times. The V and J genes are TRBV6-1 and TRBJ1-5; D gene uncertain. Trimming pared 7 bases from V and 0 bases from J, leaving 10 bases between. The CDR3 is 14 residues long. The germline gives CDR1 MNHNS, CDR2 SASEGT. The CDR3 region is CASTIDRSNQPQHF. The CDR3 region has the DNA TGTGCCAGCACAATCGACCGTAGCAATCAGCCCCAGCATTTT.

Ten or more counts support this clonotype. This chain links TRBV6-1 with TRBJ2-7, with 8 bases matching TRBD1. V shed 4 bases and J 1 base; nucleotides not matched to a gene: 15. The CDR3 sequence is 18 residues long. Germline CDR1 is MNHNS and CDR2 is SASEGT. The CDR3 DNA sequence: TGTGCCAGCAGTGCCCACAAGACCAGGACAGGGCATTCCTACGAGCAGTACTTC. Amino acid sequence: CASSAHKTRTGHSYEQYF.

The rearrangement uses TRBV19 and TRBJ2-7; a weak D match, TRBD2 (7 bases). The CDR3 contains 16 residues. The ends were cut back, 4 bases at V and 0 bases at J, with 16 bases in the middle. Germline V CDR1 and CDR2: LNHDA, SQIVND (reference sequence). CDR3 nucleotide sequence: TGTGCCAGTAGTAGAATTGGCGGGGGCCCCTCCTACGAGCAGTACTTC. Protein: CASSRIGGGPSYEQYF.

A few counts support this clonotype. The rearrangement uses TRBV28 and TRBJ2-1, with 9 nucleotides matching TRBD1. V was pared by 5 bases and J by 7 bases, with 9 bases of the junction left unmatched. Germline CDR1 MDHEN, CDR2 SYDVKM. The CDR3 contains 15 residues. CDR3 sequence: CASSEGQGLGNEQFF. DNA of the CDR3: TGTGCCAGCAGTGAGGGACAGGGCCTTGGGAATGAGCAGTTCTTC.

The chain couples TRBV6-1 to TRBJ1-5, with D hard to call. CDR3 length equals 14 residues. Germline V CDR1 and CDR2: MNHNS, SASEGT. V lost 5 bases, J lost 4 bases, and 12 bases lay in between. The CDR3 bases are TGTGCCAGCAGTCCCAAATTGGGGAATCAGCCCCAGCATTTT. Translation gives CASSPKLGNQPQHF.

The V and J genes are TRBV5-4 and TRBJ1-1, with D perhaps matching TRBD1 (5 bases). CDR1 and CDR2 (germline): SGHNT, YYREEE (reference sequence). V was pared by 4 bases and J by 5 bases, with 18 bases between. The CDR3 is made up of 15 amino acids. CDR3 in amino acids: CASSPVPQGVTEAFF. Here the CDR3 DNA reads TGTGCCAGCAGCCCCGTCCCGCAGGGCGTTACTGAAGCTTTCTTT.